This T cell receptor (beta chain) was found in a study of T cells in Graves' hyperthyroidism and ophthalmopathy. Study-wide background: Peripheral blood was drawn at first diagnosis, prior to all treatment.

V was trimmed by 0 bases and J by 6 bases, leaving 18 bases between them. The CDR3 spans 16 residues. Germline assignment: CDR1 MGHRA and CDR2 YSYEKL. The study included ophthalmopathy patients with Clinical Activity Score at least 3, NOSPECS grade at least 4 and duration under 3 months. Amplified TCR beta CDR3 regions came from RNA transcripts. When the TCR CDR3 underwent first-round RT-PCR, the HTBI primer set was used. In TCRdb, the multiplex PCR reads were re-called with MiXCR into one record per CDR3 protein. The sample has 500,000 to 750,000 distinct CDR3 sequences; more than 13% are singletons. In this sample, this clonotype turned up many times.

This chain joins TRBV4-1 and TRBJ2-7, with a possible D match to TRBD2 (6 bases). The material sequenced was blood. The sequence derives from a woman aged 18-30 years with Graves' ophthalmopathy. The CDR3 protein is CASSQEKPSGGTEQYF. CDR3 nucleotides: TGCGCCAGCAGCCAAGAGAAGCCCTCCGGGGGTACCGAGCAGTACTTC.